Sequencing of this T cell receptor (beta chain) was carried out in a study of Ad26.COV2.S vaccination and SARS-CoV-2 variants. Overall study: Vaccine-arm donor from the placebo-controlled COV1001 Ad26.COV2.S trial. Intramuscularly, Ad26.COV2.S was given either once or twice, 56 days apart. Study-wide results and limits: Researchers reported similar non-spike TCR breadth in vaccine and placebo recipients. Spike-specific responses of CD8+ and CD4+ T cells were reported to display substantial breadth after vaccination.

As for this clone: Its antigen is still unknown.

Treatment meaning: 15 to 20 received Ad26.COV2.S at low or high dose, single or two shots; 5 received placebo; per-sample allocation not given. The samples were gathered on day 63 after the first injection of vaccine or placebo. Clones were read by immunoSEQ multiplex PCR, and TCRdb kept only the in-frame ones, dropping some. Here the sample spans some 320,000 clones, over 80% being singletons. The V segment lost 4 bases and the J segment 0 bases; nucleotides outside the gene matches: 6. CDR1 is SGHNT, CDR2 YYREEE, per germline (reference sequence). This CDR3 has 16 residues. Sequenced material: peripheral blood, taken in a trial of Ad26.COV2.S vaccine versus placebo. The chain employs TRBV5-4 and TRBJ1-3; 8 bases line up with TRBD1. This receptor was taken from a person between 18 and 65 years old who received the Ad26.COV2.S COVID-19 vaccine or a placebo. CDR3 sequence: CASSPTGDSSGNTIYF. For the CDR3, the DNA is TGTGCCAGCAGCCCGACAGGGGACTCCTCTGGAAACACCATATATTTT.